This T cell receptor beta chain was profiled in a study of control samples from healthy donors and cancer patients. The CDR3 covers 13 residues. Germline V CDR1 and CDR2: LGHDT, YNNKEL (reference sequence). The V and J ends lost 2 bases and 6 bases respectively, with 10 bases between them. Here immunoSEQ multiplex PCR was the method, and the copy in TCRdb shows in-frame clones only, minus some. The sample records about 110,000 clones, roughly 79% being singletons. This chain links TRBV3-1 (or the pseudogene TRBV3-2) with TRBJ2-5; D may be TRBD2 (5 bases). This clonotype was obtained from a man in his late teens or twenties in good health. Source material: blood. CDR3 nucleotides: TGTGCCAGCAGCCAAACTAGTATACAGACCCAGTACTTC. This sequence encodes CASSQTSIQTQYF.